This TCR beta chain was profiled in a study of lung T cells in sarcoidosis with Löfgren's syndrome. The study, taken as a whole, reports: Versus controls, Löfgren's syndrome patients reportedly showed TRAV12-1 and TRBV2 as most expanded. TRAV12-1 preferentially paired with TRBV2, with homologous CDR3s.

The CDR3 is made up of 13 amino acids. The germline V gene encodes CDR1 SQVTM and CDR2 ANQGSEA. The ends were cut back, 5 bases at V and 6 bases at J, with 14 bases in the middle. Points on this clonotype: Antigen specificity is unknown.

TCRdb itself ran the reads through MiXCR, one entry per CDR3 protein. The sample has 50,000 to 65,000 distinct CDR3 sequences; 21% are singletons. This TCR came from a human donor with sarcoidosis (Löfgren's syndrome or another form), or a control subject (not recorded which). Sequencing was carried out using CD4+ T cells from PBMCs. The chain recombines TRBV29-1 with TRBJ2-1, with D tentatively TRBD1 (7 bases). The CDR3 nucleotides read TGCAGCGTTAGGGGGGCAGGGGGCAATGAGCAGTTCTTC. This codes for CSVRGAGGNEQFF.